A single sample is the source of the 26 T cell receptor beta chains below, sequenced in a study of T cell clusters in autoimmune cytopenias. TRB was amplified by touch-down multiplex PCR, primer pools A and B combined. TCRdb reprocessed the multiplex PCR reads and reports one entry per CDR3 protein, with no DNA. Its table records 5,500 to 8,500 distinct CDR3 sequences. TRB amplification used 250 ng of peripheral blood genomic DNA. Sequencing was performed on peripheral blood. The receptor source for this set is a human donor with an autoimmune cytopenia or autoimmune hepatitis (not recorded which).

This chain joins TRBV18 and TRBJ1-1; TCRdb proposes TRBD1, but this gene call is untestable without DNA. This CDR3 spans 13 amino acids. Looked up from germline, CDR1 is KGHSH and CDR2 is LQKENI. The CDR3 loop is CASSPRTGDSTFF.

This rearrangement joins TRBV7-9 to TRBJ2-1; the TCRdb D gene call, TRBD1, has no DNA to confirm it. This CDR3 has 13 residues. Per the germline V gene, CDR1 is SEHNR and CDR2 is FQNEAQ (reference sequence). The CDR3 protein is CASSFRGGNEQFF. Variable domain in full (rest from reference TRBV7-9 and TRBJ2-1): DTGVSQNPRHKITKRGQNVTFRCDPISEHNRLYWYRQTLGQGPEFLTYFQNEAQLEKSRLLSDRFSAERPKGSFSTLEIQRTEQGDSAMYLCASSFRGGNEQFFGPGTRLTVL.

Its frequency marks this clonotype as medium-sized (0.01 to 0.1%). This chain joins TRBV6-6 and TRBJ1-6; no DNA is available, so the TRBD1 call from TCRdb remains unchecked. Germline CDR1 and CDR2: MNHNY and SVGAGI (reference sequence). The length of the CDR3 is 13 residues. The CDR3 reads CASLPGAPSPLHF.

This clonotype is medium-sized by frequency. The chain is built from TRBV27 and TRBJ2-1; with no DNA, the TCRdb D assignment of TRBD2 cannot be verified. In germline, CDR1 is MNHEY, CDR2 SMNVEV (reference sequence). This CDR3 has 14 residues. The CDR3 loop reads CASRLGGAYNEQFF.

The V call is TRBV12-3 or TRBV12-4, the J call TRBJ1-1; absent DNA, TCRdb's TRBD1 call cannot be checked. The CDR3 runs 12 residues. CDR3 in amino acids: CASTLTGIGAFF.

This clonotype is identified as medium-sized from frequency. The genes are TRBV19 and TRBJ2-5. The CDR3 is 14 amino acids. Germline values: CDR1 LNHDA, CDR2 SQIVND (reference sequence). This chain's CDR3 is CASSDGPARETQYF.

V gene TRBV5-4 combines with J gene TRBJ2-7. Germline V gene sequence: CDR1 SGHNT, CDR2 YYREEE (reference sequence). This CDR3 has 14 amino acids. The CDR3 loop is CASSLGGLTYEQYF.

The V gene is TRBV14, the J gene TRBJ2-7; TCRdb gives TRBD2 as the D gene, but with no DNA this cannot be confirmed. The CDR3 is made up of 16 amino acids. CDR1 is SGHDN, CDR2 FVKESK, per germline. The CDR3 loop is CASSQVLGLAGVVQYF. Full variable domain (remainder filled in from reference TRBV14 and TRBJ2-7): EAGVTQFPSHSVIEKGQTVTLRCDPISGHDNLYWYRRVMGKEIKFLLHFVKESKQDESGMPNNRFLAERTGGTYSTLKVQPAELEDSGVYFCASSQVLGLAGVVQYFGPGTRLTVT.

This clonotype is deemed medium-sized (0.01 to 0.1%) by its frequency. This chain uses TRBV6-5 with TRBJ1-5; TCRdb lists TRBD1, though no DNA is available to test this call. CDR1 is MNHEY and CDR2 is SVGAGI in the germline V gene. The CDR3 has 14 amino acids. CDR3 residues: CASSRQGNNQPQHF.

Measured by frequency, this clonotype is medium-sized. The chain recombines TRBV6-1 with TRBJ2-2; TCRdb's assignment of TRBD1 cannot be checked, as there is no DNA. The CDR3 spans 14 residues. In germline, CDR1 is MNHNS, CDR2 SASEGT. CDR3 in amino acids: CASTPGYGTGELFF.

The chain recombines TRBV20-1 with TRBJ2-3; TCRdb's D gene call, TRBD1, goes unchecked for lack of DNA. The germline CDR1 and CDR2 sequences are DFQATT and SNEGSKA (reference sequence). The CDR3 loop spans 13 amino acids. The CDR3 protein is CSAQGVGTDTQYF.

This sequence joins TRBV11-1 and TRBJ1-6. Germline lookup yields CDR1 SGHAT and CDR2 FQDESV (reference sequence). The CDR3 spans 17 residues. CDR3 region: CASSFESTRTFNSPLHF.

This clonotype is medium-sized by frequency. The chain recombines TRBV5-5 with TRBJ2-3. The CDR3 totals 12 residues. Germline V lookup: CDR1 SGHKS, CDR2 YYEKEE (reference sequence). This chain's CDR3 is CASSIDTDTQYF.

The chain carries TRBV6-5 and TRBJ2-3; with no DNA, the TCRdb D assignment of TRBD1 cannot be verified. The CDR3 is 13 amino acids. Germline lookup yields CDR1 MNHEY and CDR2 SVGAGI. The CDR3 reads CASITPGEDTQYF.

Measured by frequency, this clonotype is medium-sized. This chain uses TRBV12-3 or TRBV12-4 with TRBJ2-3; the D gene TCRdb calls, TRBD2, cannot be checked with no DNA. The CDR3 is made up of 14 amino acids. CDR3 loop: CASSWNDGRDTQYF.

This clonotype registers medium-sized (0.01 to 0.1%) by frequency. The J gene is TRBJ2-7, the V gene TRBV19. The CDR3 runs to 13 residues. Germline values: CDR1 LNHDA, CDR2 SQIVND (reference sequence). The CDR3 loop reads CASSIVSGYEQYF.

The CDR3 reads CASSPREGVNSPLHF. V usage is TRBV9 and J usage is TRBJ1-6. The germline CDR1 and CDR2 sequences are SGDLS and YYNGEE. CDR3 size: 15 residues.

The rearrangement links TRBV30 to TRBJ1-6; TCRdb calls TRBD1, which cannot be checked without DNA. Looked up from germline, CDR1 is GTSNPN and CDR2 is SVGIG (reference sequence). The CDR3 totals 15 residues. CDR3 sequence reads: CAYQGGDGYNSPLHF.

This chain connects TRBV5-6 to TRBJ1-1. The CDR3 contains 15 residues. The germline V gene has CDR1 SGHDT and CDR2 YYEEEE. The chain's CDR3 is CASSLVEVVNTEAFF.

This chain links TRBV6-5 with TRBJ2-3; TCRdb calls TRBD1, which cannot be checked without DNA. The germline CDR1 and CDR2 sequences are MNHEY and SVGAGI. This CDR3 spans 15 amino acids. The CDR3 spells CASSYSLGGRDTQYF.

This clonotype registers medium-sized (0.01 to 0.1%) by frequency. V is TRBV10-3 and J is TRBJ2-7; as DNA is missing, the TRBD1 call by TCRdb cannot be tested. From germline, CDR1 is ENHRY and CDR2 SYGVKD. The CDR3 has 15 residues. The CDR3 sequence is CAISESGTSSYEQYF.

Measured by frequency, this clonotype is medium-sized. The chain carries TRBV6-5 and TRBJ2-7. The germline gives CDR1 MNHEY, CDR2 SVGAGI. The CDR3 is made up of 15 amino acids. CDR3: CASSYSSGSSYEQYF.

Judged by frequency, this clonotype is medium-sized. This chain's CDR3 is CATHRGETYEQYF. This chain connects TRBV6-1 to TRBJ2-7; as DNA is missing, the TRBD2 call by TCRdb cannot be tested. Germline CDR1 MNHNS, CDR2 SASEGT. The CDR3 is made up of 13 amino acids.

The V gene is TRBV6-6, the J gene TRBJ2-6; TCRdb designates TRBD1, a call that cannot be tested without DNA. The CDR3 loop spans 18 amino acids. Germline V gene sequence: CDR1 MNHNY, CDR2 SVGAGI (reference sequence). CDR3 loop: CASRVDKGQPSGANVLTF.

By frequency, this clonotype registers medium-sized. This chain joins TRBV29-1 and TRBJ1-2. CDR1 and CDR2 from the germline V gene are SQVTM and ANQGSEA. This CDR3 region has 11 residues. This chain's CDR3 is CSVRSNYGYTF.

This clonotype is medium-sized by frequency. This chain uses TRBV12-3 or TRBV12-4 with TRBJ1-2; without DNA, the TCRdb call of TRBD1 cannot be checked. There are 13 residues in the CDR3. CDR3 region: CASSFAGANGYTF.